The clone carrying this TCR beta chain was found many times. Its specificity is not known. The data originate from a study of T-cell reconstitution after alpha-beta-depleted transplantation in children. Findings of the study overall: Several hundred graft clones that had expanded were reportedly the source of alpha-beta T cells about two months after transplant.

Per the germline V gene, CDR1 is MNHEY and CDR2 is SVGEGT. The CDR3 loop spans 14 amino acids. The V gene end was trimmed by 5 bases and the J gene end by 5 bases; junction bases not matched to a gene: 5. Unique molecular identifiers tagged the TCRbeta library. TCRdb processed the PCR reads anew with MiXCR; each CDR3 protein has one entry. Among more than 200,000 distinct CDR3 sequences listed, roughly 9.1% were seen once. The sequence was collected from a male patient aged 2-15 years who had a stem cell transplant for acute myeloid leukemia, so the T cells may come from the graft donor. The chain carries TRBV6-2 or TRBV6-3 and TRBJ2-2, with 7 bases that match TRBD2. The sequences come from PBMCs, mostly from graft donor cells, collected 360 days after TCRalphabeta/CD19-depleted stem cell transplant. CDR3 sequence reads: CASSGRADTGELFF. CDR3 sequence (DNA): TGTGCCAGCAGTGGGAGGGCCGATACCGGGGAGCTGTTTTTT.